Detailed here is one TCR beta chain. V dropped 1 base and J dropped 4; count of bases not matched to a gene: 7. In germline, CDR1 is SGHTA, CDR2 FQGNSA. This CDR3 spans 17 amino acids. This record belongs to a study of blood T cell repertoires in COVID-19. Study context: Italy, Spain and the United States were the sources of the convalescent and acute COVID-19 samples. T cells, B-cell-depleted T cells, or PBMCs supplied cDNA or gDNA.

The data were produced by immunoSEQ multiplex PCR, yet TCRdb's version contains in-frame clones alone and is incomplete. The sample holds 150,000 or so clones, over 60% seen once. The chain combines TRBV7-2 with TRBJ2-1, with TRBD1 identical over 10 bases. The TCR comes from a man aged 80 or over with acute or convalescent COVID-19. Source material: peripheral blood. The CDR3 spells CASSLGGTGAGYNEQFF. CDR3 nucleotide sequence: TGTGCCAGCAGCTTAGGTGGGACAGGGGCGGGATACAATGAGCAGTTCTTC.